These T cell receptor beta chains were read from a single sample in a study of response to subunit inactivated influenza vaccine. TCRdb reprocessed the RT-PCR reads with MiXCR, giving one entry per CDR3 protein. The table shows around 580,000 distinct CDR3 sequences, with 12% occurring only once. The material sequenced was PBMCs from blood, taken on the day of vaccination. All receptors come from a man aged 45 to 65 who received an inactivated influenza vaccine. CDR3s include the opening cysteine and the closing phenylalanine or tryptophan. The D gene is left open where the match is weak. Size tells how often a clone was seen (once, few, many) or the class of an expanded clone, and some rows leave it out.

cdr3_nt cdr3_aa clone_size j_call d_call v_call
TGTGCCAGCAGATCGGGACTATCCGTGCTGTTTTTT CASRSGLSVLFF few TRBJ2-2 TRBD2 TRBV7-2
TGTGCCAGCAAAGAAGCGGGGGCGGCAGATACGCAGTATTTT CASKEAGAADTQYF . TRBJ2-3 TRBD2 TRBV12-3/TRBV12-4
TGTGCCAGCAGTTTGGGGCAGGGAATAAATCAGCCCCAGCATTTT CASSLGQGINQPQHF . TRBJ1-5 . TRBV12-3/TRBV12-4
TGTGCCAGCAGTCTAGCGGGGGGGCTCACCGGGGAGCTGTTTTTT CASSLAGGLTGELFF few TRBJ2-2 TRBD2 TRBV12-3/TRBV12-4
TGTGCCAGCTCACCGGACAGGGCGGGTACTGAAGCTTTCTTT CASSPDRAGTEAFF few TRBJ1-1 TRBD1 TRBV18
TGTGCCAGCAGCTTAACGCGGGAGAACATTCAGTACTTC CASSLTRENIQYF . TRBJ2-4 TRBD2 TRBV7-3
TGCGCCAGCAGCCATTCCACCGGGACGGAGCACACAGATACGCAGTATTTT CASSHSTGTEHTDTQYF few TRBJ2-3 . TRBV4-1
TGTGCCAGCGGGATTGGGGGGCACTACGAGCAGTACTTC CASGIGGHYEQYF . TRBJ2-7 . TRBV6-1
TGTGCCAGCAGCTTATTGGATCCAGATACGCAGTATTTT CASSLLDPDTQYF few TRBJ2-3 . TRBV11-2
TGTGCCAGCAGAACAACTAACAGGGTTGCCGGGGAGCTGTTTTTT CASRTTNRVAGELFF . TRBJ2-2 . TRBV12-3/TRBV12-4
TGCAGTGCTAGAAACCGGAGTTTTCAGCCCCAGCATTTT CSARNRSFQPQHF many TRBJ1-5 . TRBV20-1
TGCAGCGTTGTCAGGGTAGAGACCCAGTACTTC CSVVRVETQYF . TRBJ2-5 . TRBV29-1
TGTGCCATCAGTGGGGCTAGCGGCCAAGAGACCCAGTACTTC CAISGASGQETQYF . TRBJ2-5 TRBD2 TRBV10-3
TGTGCCAGCAGTGGTCGGACAGGGGCCTACTCAACAGATACGCAGTATTTT CASSGRTGAYSTDTQYF many TRBJ2-3 TRBD1 TRBV27
TGTGCCATCAGTGAGCTGAGCCTAGACTTCAACTACGAGCAGTACTTC CAISELSLDFNYEQYF . TRBJ2-7 . TRBV10-3
TGCGCCAGCAGCCAAGATTTAGGCATTTCACAATACGAGAACACCGGGGAGCTGTTTTTT CASSQDLGISQYENTGELFF few TRBJ2-2 . TRBV4-3
TGTGCCAGCAGTTCAGCGGGGTACACAGATACGCAGTATTTT CASSSAGYTDTQYF few TRBJ2-3 TRBD2 TRBV28
TGCAGCGTTGAATTCCCCACCCGGGAGGGTTCCTACAATGAGCAGTTCTTC CSVEFPTREGSYNEQFF many TRBJ2-1 TRBD2 TRBV29-1
TGCAGCGTTGAGGGGGGGACTAACTATGGCTACACCTTC CSVEGGTNYGYTF many TRBJ1-2 . TRBV29-1
TGTGCCAGCAGCTTAGAACAGGGCGGAGAGCAGTACTTC CASSLEQGGEQYF few TRBJ2-7 . TRBV7-2
TGTGCCAGCAGTCCGCGTGATACGCAGTATTTT CASSPRDTQYF . TRBJ2-3 . TRBV2
TGTGCCAGCAGTTGGGATCCAGGGGCAACTAATGAAAAACTGTTTTTT CASSWDPGATNEKLFF many TRBJ1-4 . TRBV12-3/TRBV12-4
TGTGCCAGCAGCCCGGGGACTACCTTAAAGGGAAATGAGCAGTTCTTC CASSPGTTLKGNEQFF many TRBJ2-1 TRBD2 TRBV9
TGTGCCAGCCGGGTCGGCGGGTCCCTCTCTGAGCAGTTCTTC CASRVGGSLSEQFF . TRBJ2-1 . TRBV4-2
TGTGCCAGCAGCTGGGACGGAAATACGCAGTATTTT CASSWDGNTQYF . TRBJ2-3 . TRBV7-2
TGCAGTGCAACTAAGAGCTCCTACAATGAGCAGTTCTTC CSATKSSYNEQFF . TRBJ2-1 . TRBV20-1
TGTGCCAGCAATATGGATTGGGGGTCTAGGACCCAGTACTTC CASNMDWGSRTQYF . TRBJ2-5 . TRBV6-2/TRBV6-3
TGCAGCGTGTTTGGGGACTTTGTTAACAATGAGCAGTTCTTC CSVFGDFVNNEQFF . TRBJ2-1 . TRBV29-1
TGCGCCAGCCGGGACAGCGCTAGCACAGATACGCAGTATTTT CASRDSASTDTQYF few TRBJ2-3 TRBD1 TRBV5-1
TGCGCCAGCAGATCCGGACAGGGGCGTGTCGGGGAGCTGTTTTTT CASRSGQGRVGELFF many TRBJ2-2 TRBD1 TRBV5-1
TGTGCCAGCAGCTTGGTTCGGGGGGGCCAAGAGACCCAGTACTTC CASSLVRGGQETQYF many TRBJ2-5 TRBD2 TRBV5-6
TGTGCCAGCAGCACCACTAGCGGGAGTGGGGGCTCCGGGGAGCTGTTTTTT CASSTTSGSGGSGELFF . TRBJ2-2 TRBD2 TRBV7-3
TGTGCCAGCAGGGTGGGGGAGTGGAATGAGCAGTTCTTC CASRVGEWNEQFF . TRBJ2-1 . TRBV12-3/TRBV12-4
TGCGCCAGCCACCCGGTAAAGGCAGGGTACCGCGAGCAGTACTTC CASHPVKAGYREQYF few TRBJ2-7 . TRBV5-1
TGCGCCAGCAGCTTCGGGACAGGGGGCCACGAGCAGTACTTC CASSFGTGGHEQYF many TRBJ2-7 TRBD1 TRBV5-1
TGCGCCAGCAGAGAGGTAGCTGGAAACACCATATATTTT CASREVAGNTIYF . TRBJ1-3 . TRBV5-1
TGCGCCAGCAGCTTGGACCTCCCGGGGGACGAGCAGTACTTC CASSLDLPGDEQYF many TRBJ2-7 . TRBV5-1
TGCGCCAGCAGCTCTACCGGGACAGGGCACTATGGCTACACCTTC CASSSTGTGHYGYTF many TRBJ1-2 TRBD1 TRBV5-1
TGTGCCAGCAGTTCGGCCCGGACAGGGAGCAATCAGCCCCAGCATTTT CASSSARTGSNQPQHF . TRBJ1-5 TRBD1 TRBV28
TGCGCCAGCAGCCAAGGAGGTCCAGGGAATAATGAAAAACTGTTTTTT CASSQGGPGNNEKLFF once TRBJ1-4 . TRBV4-1
TGTGCCAGCAGCTTACAGGGACTAGCGGGAGAGGAGCAGTACTTC CASSLQGLAGEEQYF few TRBJ2-7 TRBD2 TRBV7-8
TGTGCCAGCAGTCCGCCCGGGGGGGCCGGCAATCAGCCCCAGCATTTT CASSPPGGAGNQPQHF . TRBJ1-5 . TRBV28
TGCGCCAGCCGGGACCAGAGCTCCTACAATGAGCAGTTCTTC CASRDQSSYNEQFF . TRBJ2-1 . TRBV5-1
TGTGCCAGCAGCTTGTCCTCAGGGGCTGGGGCCAACGTCCTGACTTTC CASSLSSGAGANVLTF . TRBJ2-6 . TRBV7-9
TGCAGCCTATTAGTCGTGGGAGCGGGTGATACGCAGTATTTT CSLLVVGAGDTQYF . TRBJ2-3 . TRBV29-1
TGCAGTGCTCGGACTAGCGGGTTCGCCGGGGAGCTGTTTTTT CSARTSGFAGELFF . TRBJ2-2 TRBD2 TRBV20-1
TGCGCCAGCAGCCGTAATGGACAGGGTAGCAATCAGCCCCAGCATTTT CASSRNGQGSNQPQHF many TRBJ1-5 TRBD1 TRBV5-1
TGCGCCAGCAGCTTGGAACTCACTAGCGGGGCCCACAATGAGCAGTTCTTC CASSLELTSGAHNEQFF many TRBJ2-1 TRBD2 TRBV5-1
TGCTGTGCTAGAGATCCGAGGCAGGGAGGGGGGCCAGATACGCAGTATTTT CCARDPRQGGGPDTQYF . TRBJ2-3 . TRBV20-1
TGTGCCAGCAGTTTTACTAGCGGGAGGAGAGATACGCAGTATTTT CASSFTSGRRDTQYF . TRBJ2-3 TRBD2 TRBV27
TGTGCCAGCAGTCGGTTACCTGCAACTAATGAAAAACTGTTTTTT CASSRLPATNEKLFF . TRBJ1-4 . TRBV6-1
TGTGCCAGCAGTGATTTTACAGGACGCCTAATCGGGGAGACCCAGTACTTC CASSDFTGRLIGETQYF few TRBJ2-5 . TRBV6-1
TGCGCCAGCAGCGAAGCCCAGGGGGCGATCTCTGGGGCCAACGTCCTGACTTTC CASSEAQGAISGANVLTF . TRBJ2-6 TRBD1 TRBV4-3
TGTGCCACTACGGGGTGGGAAGATACGCAGTATTTT CATTGWEDTQYF . TRBJ2-3 . TRBV28
TGCGCCAGCAGCTCCAAGAACAGGGGATCACCCCTCCACTTT CASSSKNRGSPLHF . TRBJ1-6 TRBD1 TRBV5-1
TGTGCCAGCAGTTTAGTAGGACCTAGACCCTACGAGCAGTACTTC CASSLVGPRPYEQYF few TRBJ2-7 . TRBV27
TGTGCCAGCAGCTTAGTCGGGAGTTACTACGAGCAGTACTTC CASSLVGSYYEQYF few TRBJ2-7 . TRBV7-9
TGTGCCAGCAGCTTAGCTCTCGCGATCGCGGGAGGGCCGTCTAGCGAGCAGTACTTC CASSLALAIAGGPSSEQYF . TRBJ2-7 TRBD2 TRBV11-1
TGTGCCAGCAGTTACTCGATTTGGGGTTCAGGCACCGGGGAGCTGTTTTTT CASSYSIWGSGTGELFF few TRBJ2-2 . TRBV6-5
TGTGCCAGCAGCTCCGGCGGACCCTATGGCTACACCTTC CASSSGGPYGYTF few TRBJ1-2 . TRBV6-1